Below are 24 T cell receptor beta chains sequenced from a single sample in a study of T cell repertoires in cytomegalovirus infection. No cognate antigen is known for these TCRs. From the reads, TCRdb called clonotypes with MiXCR, one entry per CDR3 protein. The sample holds 750,000 to 950,000 distinct CDR3 sequences, about 29% seen once. Sequencing was performed on cultured CD8+ T cells from PBMCs, taken from culture after CMV antigen stimulation. The receptors were sampled from a human donor in good health (CMV status not recorded). Some clones in this sample may be carry-over from other donors' samples.

The chain links TRBV20-1 to TRBJ2-7, with D perhaps matching TRBD2 (7 bases). The CDR3 covers 16 residues. V was pared by 2 bases and J by 0 bases, with 17 bases between. Germline CDR1 is DFQATT and CDR2 is SNEGSKA (reference sequence). The DNA of the CDR3 is TGCAGTGCTAGATCAGGCGGGGGCTCGCCCTCCTACGAGCAGTACTTC. This translates into CSARSGGGSPSYEQYF.

The rearrangement links TRBV29-1 to TRBJ1-2; 9 nucleotides align to TRBD1. Germline values: CDR1 SQVTM, CDR2 ANQGSEA. V shed 7 bases, J shed 4 bases, and the junction held 7 bases outside the gene matches. This CDR3 has 13 amino acids. The CDR3 loop reads CSDSDRGPYGYTF. The CDR3 region has the DNA TGCAGCGATTCGGACAGGGGACCCTATGGCTACACCTTC.

This sequence joins TRBV19 and TRBJ2-1; 9 bases are a match to TRBD1. CDR3 size: 15 residues. Germline CDR1 LNHDA, CDR2 SQIVND (reference sequence). Trimming cost V 5 bases and J 7 bases; bases outside gene matches: 9. CDR3 loop: CASSSSGTGWNEQFF. The CDR3 bases are TGTGCCAGTAGTTCCTCCGGGACAGGGTGGAATGAGCAGTTCTTC.

This clonotype occurred a few times. One end of the junction varies from germline; a read error may be responsible. The gene calls are TRBV25-1 and TRBJ1-1; D is possibly TRBD1 (5 bases). In germline, CDR1 is MGHDK, CDR2 SYGVNS. The CDR3 is made up of 13 amino acids. The CDR3, as DNA: TGTGCCAGCAGTGATTGGGGCGCAGGTGAAACTTTCTTT. Protein product: CASSDWGAGETFF. The full variable domain, its missing parts supplied by reference TRBV25-1 and TRBJ1-1, is EADIYQTPRYLVIGTGKKITLECSQTMGHDKMYWYQQDPGMELHLIHYSYGVNSTEKGDLSSESTVSRIRTEHFPLTLESARPSHTSQYLCASSDWGAGETFFGQGTRLTVV.

Comments on this clonotype: Germline is not matched at one junction end, which may reflect a read error. The chain combines TRBV7-9 with TRBJ1-2; the D is unclear. Germline CDR1 reads SEHNR; CDR2 reads FQNEAQ (reference sequence). This CDR3 contains 15 residues. The CDR3 sequence is CANSSLAGVAYGYTF. The CDR3 coding sequence is TGTGCCAACAGCTCCCTAGCCGGGGTGGCCTATGGCTACACCTTC. Drawing the rest from reference TRBV7-9 and TRBJ1-2, the complete variable domain is DTGVSQNPRHKITKRGQNVTFRCDPISEHNRLYWYRQTLGQGPEFLTYFQNEAQLEKSRLLSDRFSAERPKGSFSTLEIQRTEQGDSAMYLCANSSLAGVAYGYTFGSGTRLTVV.

The gene calls are TRBV7-9 and TRBJ1-1; TRBD1 agrees at 9 bases. The CDR3 runs 15 residues. Trimming cost V 5 bases and J 0 bases; bases outside gene matches: 4. In germline, CDR1 is SEHNR, CDR2 FQNEAQ (reference sequence). The CDR3 sequence is CASSLRTGVNTEAFF. CDR3 DNA: TGTGCCAGCAGCCTGAGGACAGGGGTGAACACTGAAGCTTTCTTT.

The chain combines TRBV4-3 with TRBJ1-5, with 9 bases aligning to TRBD1. The CDR3 extends over 15 amino acids. The germline V gene encodes CDR1 LGHNA and CDR2 YSLEER. The ends lost 2 bases at V and 6 bases at J; junction bases unmatched: 5. This CDR3 is CASSQFPTGGQPQHF. For the CDR3, the DNA is TGCGCCAGCAGCCAATTCCCGACAGGGGGTCAGCCCCAGCATTTT.

This clonotype came up many times. The chain recombines TRBV6-6 with TRBJ1-1; D perhaps matches TRBD1 (6 bases). The germline CDR1 and CDR2 sequences are MNHNY and SVGAGI (reference sequence). The CDR3 contains 16 residues. The V and J ends lost 1 base and 0 bases respectively, with 12 bases between them. CDR3 DNA: TGTGCCAGCAGTTACTGGGGGGGCAGGTTGAACACTGAAGCTTTCTTT. Protein sequence: CASSYWGGRLNTEAFF.

This clonotype was recorded at least ten times. This rearrangement joins TRBV7-2 to TRBJ2-5; D is unresolved. The V gene's germline CDR1 is SGHTA and CDR2 FQGNSA. This CDR3 is built from 15 residues. Trimming removed 5 bases at V and 2 bases at J, with 15 bases between. The CDR3 reads CASSPVGTLQETQYF. In DNA form, the CDR3 reads TGTGCCAGCAGCCCCGTGGGTACTCTACAAGAGACCCAGTACTTC.

CDR3 nucleotide sequence: TGTGCCAGCAGTTACGGCGGGGATCGTGAAAAACTGTTTTTT. Translated: CASSYGGDREKLFF. The rearrangement joins TRBV6-6 to TRBJ1-4; D is undetermined. V dropped 2 bases and J dropped 7 bases, with 11 bases sitting between them. Germline lookup yields CDR1 MNHNY and CDR2 SVGAGI (reference sequence). The CDR3 totals 14 residues.

The CDR3 reads CASSPGLAGGQDEQFF. CDR3 nucleotides: TGTGCCAGCAGCCCTGGACTAGCGGGGGGGCAGGATGAGCAGTTCTTC. The chain employs TRBV11-3 and TRBJ2-1; TRBD2 matches 15 bases. Trimming took 5 bases from V and 8 from J; bases not matched to a gene: 7. The CDR3 is made up of 16 amino acids. Germline assignment: CDR1 SGHNT and CDR2 YENEEA.

This clonotype turned up a few times. The chain links TRBV19 to TRBJ2-7; D uncertain. Germline CDR1 reads LNHDA; CDR2 reads SQIVND (reference sequence). The CDR3 contains 13 residues. V was shortened by 5 bases and J by 3 bases, with 11 bases between the two germline ends. CDR3: CASSFDTNYEQYF. DNA for the CDR3: TGTGCCAGTAGTTTCGACACAAACTACGAGCAGTACTTC.

The chain uses TRBV2 and TRBJ2-1; no clear D gene. The CDR3 extends over 12 amino acids. Germline loops: CDR1 SNHLY, CDR2 FYNNEI. DNA of the CDR3: TGTTGGACGGCAAGCTCCTACAATGAGCAGTTCTTC. Residues: CWTASSYNEQFF.

This chain joins TRBV6-6 and TRBJ1-6; D call uncertain. CDR1 is MNHNY, CDR2 SVGAGI, per germline (reference sequence). V lost 5 bases to trimming and J lost 10 bases, with 15 bases between them. The CDR3 runs 14 residues. In nucleotides, the CDR3 is TGTGCCAGCAGTCACCGGACGGTTGGGTCACCCCTCCACTTT. Protein product: CASSHRTVGSPLHF.

In its sample, this clonotype was seen a few times. The chain carries TRBV12-3 or TRBV12-4 and TRBJ1-5; perhaps TRBD1 as D (5 bases). The CDR3 is 13 amino acids. Trimming shortened V by 7 bases and J by 10 bases, and 17 bases separated the two germline ends. As DNA, the CDR3 is TGTGCCAGCACCTGGGGGGGTGGTGGCCCCCAGCATTTT. This codes for CASTWGGGGPQHF.

This chain links TRBV6-6 with TRBJ1-2; the D gene is possibly TRBD1 (6 bases). Per germline, CDR1 MNHNY and CDR2 SVGAGI (reference sequence). CDR3 length: 14 amino acids. V was clipped by 0 bases and J by 8 bases, with 13 bases between them. The CDR3 protein is CASSYSTQGEGYTF. The CDR3 region has the DNA TGTGCCAGCAGTTACTCGACACAGGGAGAAGGCTACACCTTC.

This clonotype has more than one count but fewer than ten. V gene TRBV11-2 combines with J gene TRBJ2-3, with 8 bases lining up with TRBD2. The CDR3 sequence is 17 residues long. Looked up from germline, CDR1 is SGHAT and CDR2 is FQNNGV. After removal of 6 bases from V and 0 bases from J, the junction contained 11 bases not matched to a gene. CDR3 coding DNA: TGTGCCAGCAGTTACCCGAGAAGCGGGGGAAGCACAGATACGCAGTATTTT. Translated, it gives CASSYPRSGGSTDTQYF. Looking up the rest from reference TRBV11-2 and TRBJ2-3 gives the full variable domain: EAGVAQSPRYKIIEKRQSVAFWCNPISGHATLYWYQQILGQGPKLLIQFQNNGVVDDSQLPKDRFSAERLKGVDSTLKIQPAKLEDSAVYLCASSYPRSGGSTDTQYFGPGTRLTVL.

This clonotype was found many times. V usage is TRBV7-9 and J usage is TRBJ2-5; D remains ambiguous. With 1 base removed from V and 3 bases from J, the gap between germline ends came to 9 bases. The length of the CDR3 is 14 residues. In germline, CDR1 is SEHNR, CDR2 FQNEAQ (reference sequence). CDR3 amino acids: CASSLVGLKETQYF. DNA for the CDR3: TGTGCCAGCAGCTTAGTGGGGTTAAAAGAGACCCAGTACTTC.

The V call is TRBV2, the J call TRBJ1-6; the D gene is possibly TRBD1 (6 bases). CDR3 length: 17 residues. The V end lost 3 bases, the J end lost 2 bases, and 14 bases lay between the germline ends. Looked up from germline, CDR1 is SNHLY and CDR2 is FYNNEI. The chain's CDR3 is CASSEYREAAYNSPLHF. CDR3 nucleotides: TGTGCCAGCAGTGAGTACAGGGAAGCCGCCTATAATTCACCCCTCCACTTT.

This chain's CDR3 is CASSYFLSGDRTRELFF. The DNA for the CDR3 is TGTGCCAGCAGTTACTTCTTGAGCGGGGATAGAACCAGGGAGCTGTTTTTT. The chain joins TRBV6-5 to TRBJ2-2, with TRBD2 matching 7 bases. With V trimmed by 1 base and J by 9 bases, 14 bases remained unmatched. Germline CDR1 is MNHEY and CDR2 is SVGAGI. CDR3 size: 17 residues.

The chain is built from TRBV6-5 and TRBJ2-5; 12 bases match TRBD1. V gave up 2 bases and J gave up 4 bases; unmatched junction bases: 2. Per the germline V gene, CDR1 is MNHEY and CDR2 is SVGAGI. The CDR3 is 15 residues long. DNA for the CDR3: TGTGCCAGCAGTTACGGGACAGGGGGCGGAGAGACCCAGTACTTC. Its translation is CASSYGTGGGETQYF.

This clonotype occurred a few times. The CDR3 reads CASSPTLGQLNYGYTF. CDR3 DNA sequence: TGTGCCAGCAGCCCCACACTGGGACAGCTTAACTATGGCTACACCTTC. The gene calls are TRBV7-9 and TRBJ1-2; 7 bases line up with TRBD1. Germline V gene sequence: CDR1 SEHNR, CDR2 FQNEAQ (reference sequence). The CDR3 runs to 16 residues. The V gene end was trimmed by 5 bases and the J gene end by 1 base; junction bases not matched to a gene: 10.

This clonotype came up a few times. The chain carries TRBV19 and TRBJ1-1; D is possibly TRBD1 (6 bases). This CDR3 is 14 amino acids long. Trimming removed 3 bases at V and 1 base at J, with 9 bases between. The germline gives CDR1 LNHDA, CDR2 SQIVND (reference sequence). CDR3 bases: TGTGCCAGTAGTATGGGGGCAGGGAACACTGAAGCTTTCTTT. Translating gives CASSMGAGNTEAFF.

Many counts were recorded for this clonotype. The chain uses TRBV7-2 and TRBJ2-2, with 10 bases matching TRBD1. Trimming cost V 1 base and J 5 bases; bases outside gene matches: 4. The CDR3 consists of 16 residues. Germline V CDR1 and CDR2: SGHTA, FQGNSA. The CDR3, as DNA: TGTGCCAGCAGCTTAGGACAGGGGGCCATAACCGGGGAGCTGTTTTTT. Translation gives CASSLGQGAITGELFF.